This T cell receptor (beta chain) was recorded in a study of response to subunit inactivated influenza vaccine. TCRdb itself ran the RT-PCR reads through MiXCR, one entry per CDR3 protein. Counted here are about 480,000 distinct CDR3 sequences, roughly 13% occurring once; the ten biggest clones make up 10% to 15%. Trimming cost V 0 bases and J 8 bases, with 13 bases left between them. The germline CDR1 and CDR2 sequences are DFQATT and SNEGSKA (reference sequence). This CDR3 comprises 13 residues. Here the sequenced sample was PBMCs from blood, taken around seven weeks after vaccination. The rearrangement uses TRBV20-1 and TRBJ1-1; no clear D gene. The sequence came from a man aged 50-59 years who received an inactivated influenza vaccine. The CDR3 region has the DNA TGCAGTGCTAGAGATCCGGGCCAAAAAGAAGCTTTCTTT. As protein: CSARDPGQKEAFF.